Each of the 11 T cell receptor beta chains below was sequenced from the same sample in a study of cytomegalovirus exposure and HLA in healthy donors. The PCR made use of 60 Vbeta and 13 Jbeta primers. Libraries were prepared by immunoSEQ multiplex PCR; TCRdb keeps only in-frame clonotypes and omits some of them. Altogether some 130,000 clones are present, 80% being singletons, with the ten largest covering around 4.8%. Sequencing was carried out using PBMCs. These receptor sequences come from a man aged 25-45 years in good health.

J is TRBJ2-2 and V is TRBV7-3; possible D gene TRBD2, 5 bases. This CDR3 has 13 residues. Germline CDR1 is SGHTA and CDR2 is FQGTGA. V was cut by 2 bases and J by 6 bases, with 7 bases left in between. The CDR3 DNA is TGTGCCAGCAGCTTACGGAGGTCCGGGGAGCTGTTTTTT. Its protein product is CASSLRRSGELFF.

Only one count was recorded for this clone. V and J are TRBV4-1 and TRBJ2-3; D possibly corresponds to TRBD2 (6 bases). The CDR3 has 17 amino acids. CDR1 MGHRA and CDR2 YSYEKL come from the germline V gene. V was shortened by 1 base and J by 2 bases, with 16 bases between the two germline ends. In nucleotides, the CDR3 is TGCGCCAGCAGCCAAGTTGGGCGGGAAATCTCCACAGATACGCAGTATTTT. Translated, it gives CASSQVGREISTDTQYF.

This clone was counted only a few times. The sample holds other DNA sequences that translate to the same CDR3. This chain links TRBV5-1 with TRBJ2-1; 9 nucleotides line up with TRBD1. Germline V gives CDR1 SGHRS, CDR2 YFSETQ. V trimming: 0 bases; J trimming: 5 bases; junction bases outside the gene matches: 6. The CDR3 sequence is 16 residues long. DNA for the CDR3: TGCGCCAGCAGCTTGGTAACGGGACAGGGCAACAATGAGCAGTTCTTC. Its protein product is CASSLVTGQGNNEQFF.

The chain combines TRBV2 with TRBJ2-7; 8 bases agree with TRBD2. There are 14 residues in the CDR3. V was pared by 5 bases and J by 2 bases, with 5 bases of the junction left unmatched. Germline CDR1 reads SNHLY; CDR2 reads FYNNEI. CDR3: CASSKRGGAYEQYF. The CDR3 DNA sequence: TGTGCCAGCAGTAAACGGGGGGGGGCCTACGAGCAGTACTTC.

The chain recombines TRBV7-9 with TRBJ2-7, with 8 bases matching TRBD1. Germline V gives CDR1 SEHNR, CDR2 FQNEAQ (reference sequence). There are 15 residues in the CDR3. Germline trimming cut 5 bases from V and 5 bases from J; bases unmatched to any gene: 11. CDR3 in amino acids: CASSRGAGGRNEQYF. In DNA form, the CDR3 reads TGTGCCAGCAGCCGAGGGGCAGGGGGCCGGAACGAGCAGTACTTC. The variable domain in full, with the rest retrieved from reference TRBV7-9 and TRBJ2-7, is DTGVSQNPRHKITKRGQNVTFRCDPISEHNRLYWYRQTLGQGPEFLTYFQNEAQLEKSRLLSDRFSAERPKGSFSTLEIQRTEQGDSAMYLCASSRGAGGRNEQYFGPGTRLTVT.

The chain is built from TRBV4-1 and TRBJ1-2; D possibly corresponds to TRBD1 (5 bases). The V gene lost 0 bases and the J gene lost 3 bases, with 14 bases spanning the gap. Germline CDR1 reads MGHRA; CDR2 reads YSYEKL. CDR3 length: 16 residues. The CDR3 spells CASSQDTREEYYGYTF. The DNA for the CDR3 is TGCGCCAGCAGCCAAGATACCAGGGAGGAGTACTATGGCTACACCTTC.

V gene TRBV5-1 combines with J gene TRBJ2-7; 14 bases align to TRBD2. Germline CDR1 reads SGHRS; CDR2 reads YFSETQ. The CDR3 loop spans 15 amino acids. With V trimmed by 4 bases and J by 4 bases, 4 bases remained unmatched. This chain's CDR3 is CASSTGLAGEYEQYF. The CDR3 DNA follows: TGCGCCAGCAGCACGGGACTAGCGGGGGAATACGAGCAGTACTTC.

V and J are TRBV11-2 and TRBJ2-5; TRBD1 matches at 8 bases. V shed 1 base and J 4 bases; nucleotides not matched to a gene: 2. CDR1 and CDR2 (germline): SGHAT, FQNNGV. This CDR3 comprises 14 residues. The CDR3, as DNA: TGTGCCAGCAGCTTAGTCCAGGGGGCAGAGACCCAGTACTTC. Protein: CASSLVQGAETQYF. The variable domain in full, with the rest retrieved from reference TRBV11-2 and TRBJ2-5, is EAGVAQSPRYKIIEKRQSVAFWCNPISGHATLYWYQQILGQGPKLLIQFQNNGVVDDSQLPKDRFSAERLKGVDSTLKIQPAKLEDSAVYLCASSLVQGAETQYFGPGTRLLVL.

This clone has only a few counts. This chain joins TRBV7-9 and TRBJ1-1; the D gene is possibly TRBD1 (6 bases). Germline lookup yields CDR1 SEHNR and CDR2 FQNEAQ (reference sequence). The CDR3 loop spans 12 amino acids. CDR3 nucleotides: TGTGCTTGTGGGGGCCTGAACACTGAAGCTTTCTTT. Protein product: CACGGLNTEAFF.

The V and J genes are TRBV6-1 and TRBJ1-5; 8 bases line up with TRBD1. Trimming at V came to 6 bases and at J to 4 bases, leaving 8 bases not matched to a gene. Germline CDR1 reads MNHNS; CDR2 reads SASEGT. This CDR3 comprises 15 residues. The CDR3 region has the DNA TGTGCCAGCAGCAAGGACAGGGTTTCTAATCAGCCCCAGCATTTT. It translates to CASSKDRVSNQPQHF.

This clone occurred once. V gene TRBV28 combines with J gene TRBJ2-1; D is unresolved. The germline V gene has CDR1 MDHEN and CDR2 SYDVKM. This CDR3 is built from 12 residues. The V end was cut by 3 bases, the J end by 12 bases, with 12 bases between. The CDR3 nucleotides are TGTGCCAGCAGTTTGGAGCTTTTTGTGCAGTTCTTC. Translation: CASSLELFVQFF.